Following are 26 T cell receptor beta chains from one sample sequenced in a study of blood T cell repertoires in COVID-19 (dated by TCRdb to between 2020 and 2021). Library preparation used the immunoSEQ multiplex PCR assay. TCRdb carries this immuneACCESS record with in-frame sequences only. Its versions omit some clonotypes, under half of them owing to an unresolved V gene in the studies checked, with the rest unexplained. This sample comprises roughly 440,000 clones, more than 70% of them detected only once. Jointly, the top ten make up around 12% of the sample. Sequences were obtained from peripheral blood. The source is a woman aged 45-65 years with COVID-19, enrolled during active disease.

This chain's CDR3 is CASSLTDRDGYTF. The DNA for the CDR3 is TGTGCCAGCAGCTTGACGGACAGGGATGGCTACACCTTC. V is TRBV11-2 and J is TRBJ1-2; 8 nucleotides align to TRBD1. Germline V CDR1 and CDR2: SGHAT, FQNNGV. Trimming cost V 3 bases and J 6 bases; bases outside gene matches: 3. This CDR3 comprises 13 residues.

The rearrangement joins TRBV2 to TRBJ1-5; the D gene is possibly TRBD1 (6 bases). Germline-derived CDR1 and CDR2 are SNHLY and FYNNEI. CDR3 size: 15 residues. Trimming stripped 5 bases from V and 4 bases from J, with 15 bases between. The CDR3 region is CASSSDRIQNQPQHF. In DNA form, the CDR3 reads TGTGCCAGCAGTTCCGACAGGATCCAGAATCAGCCCCAGCATTTT.

In the case of this clone: Within the sample, other DNA sequences also encode this same CDR3. The CDR3 loop is CASREDTEAFF. CDR3 DNA: TGCGCCAGCAGGGAGGACACTGAAGCTTTCTTT. The V call is TRBV5-1, the J call TRBJ1-1; D uncertain. V lost 5 bases and J 3 bases, leaving 5 bases between the germline ends. The CDR3 is 11 amino acids. CDR1 and CDR2 (germline): SGHRS, YFSETQ.

About this clone itself: Other nucleotide sequences from this sample produce the same CDR3. This chain connects TRBV6-5 to TRBJ2-7, with D unclear. CDR1 and CDR2 from the germline V gene are MNHEY and SVGAGI. V shed 5 bases and J shed 0 bases, with 8 bases lying between them. The CDR3 contains 13 residues. Here the CDR3 reads CASSPTGSYEQYF. The CDR3 DNA sequence: TGTGCCAGCAGTCCCACCGGCTCCTACGAGCAGTACTTC.

The gene calls are TRBV30 and TRBJ2-5, with TRBD1 matching 8 bases. The CDR3 loop spans 15 amino acids. V was pared by 8 bases and J by 7 bases, with 18 bases of the junction left unmatched. Germline V gene sequence: CDR1 GTSNPN, CDR2 SVGIG (reference sequence). The CDR3 region is CAGEWNGQGVATQYF. The CDR3 coding sequence is TGTGCCGGCGAGTGGAATGGACAGGGCGTTGCGACCCAGTACTTC.

This clone was observed once. The chain carries TRBV9 and TRBJ2-7; 7 nucleotides line up with TRBD2. V gave up 1 base and J gave up 2 bases; unmatched junction bases: 3. There are 14 residues in the CDR3. Germline V gene lookup returns CDR1 SGDLS and CDR2 YYNGEE. CDR3 protein: CASSVSGAAYEQYF. CDR3 DNA sequence: TGTGCCAGCAGCGTAAGCGGGGCTGCCTACGAGCAGTACTTC. Filled out from reference TRBV9 and TRBJ2-7, the complete variable domain reads DSGVTQTPKHLITATGQRVTLRCSPRSGDLSVYWYQQSLDQGLQFLIQYYNGEERAKGNILERFSAQQFPDLHSELNLSSLELGDSALYFCASSVSGAAYEQYFGPGTRLTVT.

This chain uses TRBV24-1 with TRBJ2-3; the D gene is possibly TRBD2 (5 bases). CDR1 and CDR2 (germline): KGHDR, SFDVKD. This CDR3 region has 16 residues. The ends were cut back, 6 bases at V and 5 bases at J, with 20 bases in the middle. The DNA for the CDR3 is TGTGCCACCAGTCGCCCTGGCGGTAGCGAAATAGATACGCAGTATTTT. Encoded protein: CATSRPGGSEIDTQYF.

The rearrangement joins TRBV11-3 to TRBJ2-1, with D perhaps matching TRBD2 (7 bases). The CDR3 is 17 amino acids. V was shortened by 2 bases and J by 0 bases, with 14 bases between the two germline ends. Germline V gives CDR1 SGHNT, CDR2 YENEEA. The CDR3 DNA is TGTGCCAGCAGCTTACACGGGGGGCCAGGCTCCTACAATGAGCAGTTCTTC. Translated: CASSLHGGPGSYNEQFF.

The chain links TRBV9 to TRBJ2-7; 7 bases are shared with TRBD1. V lost 4 bases to trimming and J lost 2 bases; unmatched junction nucleotides: 6. Germline loops: CDR1 SGDLS, CDR2 YYNGEE. The CDR3 sequence is 14 residues long. For the CDR3, the DNA is TGTGCCAGCAGCTTCACAGGGGACGCCTACGAGCAGTACTTC. Translating it yields CASSFTGDAYEQYF.

V is TRBV15 and J is TRBJ1-4; TRBD1 matches 8 bases. CDR3 length equals 16 residues. Germline CDR1 and CDR2: LNHNV and YYDKDF (reference sequence). V lost 0 bases, J lost 14 bases, and 14 bases stayed unmatched. CDR3 DNA sequence: TGTGCCACCAGCAGAGATAAGGGACAGGCGGGAAAGGTGCTGTTTTTT. Its translation: CATSRDKGQAGKVLFF.

The chain employs TRBV19 and TRBJ1-1; possible D gene TRBD1, 5 bases. The CDR3 consists of 12 residues. The germline V and J ends were trimmed by 5 bases and 11 bases, with 15 bases remaining between them. CDR1 and CDR2 (germline): LNHDA, SQIVND (reference sequence). The CDR3 nucleotides are TGTGCCAGTAGTGTGAGGCAGGGTGGGGCTTTCTTT. Amino acids: CASSVRQGGAFF.

The J gene is TRBJ2-3, the V gene TRBV7-9; the D is unclear. The CDR3 is 12 residues long. V was shortened by 7 bases and J by 6 bases, with 11 bases between the two germline ends. CDR1 is SEHNR and CDR2 is FQNEAQ in the germline V gene (reference sequence). For the CDR3, the DNA is TGTGCCAGCACTTTGGGTCCGGATACGCAGTATTTT. Protein sequence: CASTLGPDTQYF.

This clone was seen only once. The chain is built from TRBV5-1 and TRBJ2-7, with 7 bases matching TRBD2. V lost 7 bases and J lost 6; bases outside the gene matches: 10. Germline assignment: CDR1 SGHRS and CDR2 YFSETQ. There are 13 residues in the CDR3. The CDR3 loop is CASSRGGGIEQYF. The CDR3 DNA is TGCGCCAGCTCCCGTGGGGGGGGGATCGAGCAGTACTTC.

The chain recombines TRBV5-1 with TRBJ2-2; a weak D match, TRBD2 (6 bases). This CDR3 has 15 residues. Germline lookup yields CDR1 SGHRS and CDR2 YFSETQ. V dropped 1 base and J dropped 3 bases, with 10 bases sitting between them. The CDR3 protein is CASSLPGSHTGELFF. The CDR3 coding sequence is TGCGCCAGCAGCTTGCCCGGGAGTCACACCGGGGAGCTGTTTTTT.

This rearrangement joins TRBV5-4 to TRBJ1-2, with D possibly being TRBD1 (6 bases). Per the germline V gene, CDR1 is SGHNT and CDR2 is YYREEE (reference sequence). V gave up 0 bases and J gave up 8 bases, with 17 bases separating them. This CDR3 region has 15 residues. In DNA, the CDR3 is TGTGCCAGCAGCTTGGGGCTCAGGGGCCTGGTGGGCTACACCTTC. Its protein product is CASSLGLRGLVGYTF.

The chain is built from TRBV6-6 and TRBJ2-2, with a possible D match to TRBD2 (5 bases). Germline lookup yields CDR1 MNHNY and CDR2 SVGAGI (reference sequence). V shed 8 bases and J shed 0 bases, with 10 bases lying between them. The CDR3 totals 14 residues. The CDR3 loop reads CASGRETNTGELFF. The CDR3 DNA follows: TGTGCCAGCGGGAGAGAAACGAACACCGGGGAGCTGTTTTTT.

This chain uses TRBV18 with TRBJ2-5; perhaps TRBD2 as D (5 bases). Per germline, CDR1 KGHSH and CDR2 LQKENI. The CDR3 has 13 residues. The V and J ends lost 3 bases and 2 bases respectively, with 7 bases between them. The CDR3 region is CASSPGEQETQYF. The CDR3 region has the DNA TGTGCCAGCTCACCCGGGGAGCAAGAGACCCAGTACTTC.

The chain combines TRBV10-2 with TRBJ1-5; 9 bases map to TRBD1. Germline V gene sequence: CDR1 WSHSY, CDR2 SAAADI. V was pared by 7 bases and J by 7 bases, with 5 bases of the junction left unmatched. CDR3 size: 13 residues. CDR3 bases: TGCGCCAGCAAAGGACAGGGGATGCAGCCCCAGCATTTT. It specifies CASKGQGMQPQHF.

The V call is TRBV11-2, the J call TRBJ2-1; tentative D call: TRBD2 (6 bases). Germline V gene data show CDR1 as SGHAT and CDR2 as FQNNGV. V was clipped by 2 bases and J by 5 bases, with 10 bases between them. The CDR3 sequence is 14 residues long. The CDR3 sequence is CASSLSGTHNEQFF. The CDR3 coding sequence is TGTGCCAGCAGCTTATCGGGGACTCACAATGAGCAGTTCTTC.

V gene TRBV19 combines with J gene TRBJ2-5, with 8 bases that match TRBD1. This CDR3 region has 11 residues. Germline lookup yields CDR1 LNHDA and CDR2 SQIVND (reference sequence). V lost 10 bases to trimming and J lost 5 bases; unmatched junction nucleotides: 3. Here the CDR3 DNA reads TGTGCCACAGGGGGCCGGGAGACCCAGTACTTC. Its protein product is CATGGRETQYF. The whole variable domain, filled in from reference TRBV19 and TRBJ2-5, reads DGGITQSPKYLFRKEGQNVTLSCEQNLNHDAMYWYRQDPGQGLRLIYYSQIVNDFQKGDIAEGYSVSREKKESFPLTVTSAQKNPTAFYLCATGGRETQYFGPGTRLLVL.

This clone was observed once. The chain joins TRBV12-3 or TRBV12-4 to TRBJ2-3, with 7 bases matching TRBD2. This CDR3 comprises 12 residues. V was clipped by 6 bases and J by 5 bases; unmatched bases: 2. CDR3 protein: CASSPSGDTQYF. DNA of the CDR3: TGTGCCAGCAGCCCTAGCGGAGATACGCAGTATTTT.

The rearrangement uses TRBV27 and TRBJ2-7, with 9 bases lining up with TRBD1. The V segment lost 6 bases and the J segment 9 bases; nucleotides outside the gene matches: 9. The CDR3 length is 13 residues. Germline-derived CDR1 and CDR2 are MNHEY and SMNVEV (reference sequence). This chain's CDR3 is CASSLSDRGRQYF. The CDR3 region has the DNA TGTGCCAGCAGCCTTTCAGACAGGGGGAGGCAGTACTTC.

The V and J genes are TRBV19 and TRBJ1-5; TRBD1 agrees at 7 bases. Losses at the gene ends were 4 bases for V and 1 base for J; bases not matched to a gene: 4. Germline V gene sequence: CDR1 LNHDA, CDR2 SQIVND (reference sequence). The CDR3 totals 15 residues. CDR3 DNA: TGTGCCAGTAGTAGGGGACAGTCGAGCAATCAGCCCCAGCATTTT. It codes for CASSRGQSSNQPQHF.

This chain links TRBV2 with TRBJ2-1; 11 bases are shared with TRBD2. The V and J ends lost 0 bases and 4 bases, in that order; junction bases with no gene match: 8. The germline V gene encodes CDR1 SNHLY and CDR2 FYNNEI. CDR3 length: 18 amino acids. CDR3 sequence reads: CASSEALQGLADYNEQFF. The CDR3 bases are TGTGCCAGCAGTGAAGCGCTTCAGGGACTAGCGGATTACAATGAGCAGTTCTTC.

This chain uses TRBV12-3 or TRBV12-4 with TRBJ2-7; no reliable D call. Deletions cut 6 bases from V and 3 bases from J, with 6 bases between. CDR3 length: 11 amino acids. The CDR3, as DNA: TGTGCCAGCAGCTACGTCTACGAGCAGTACTTC. This sequence encodes CASSYVYEQYF.

This clone was recorded only once. This chain joins TRBV7-6 and TRBJ1-6; no reliable D call. The CDR3 extends over 13 amino acids. The germline V gene encodes CDR1 SGHVS and CDR2 FNYEAQ. V lost 0 bases to trimming and J lost 10 bases, with 7 bases between them. The CDR3: CASSLANWSPLHF. The CDR3 bases are TGTGCCAGCAGCTTAGCGAACTGGTCACCCCTCCACTTT.